One and the same sample provided the 2 T cell receptor beta chains below, sequenced in a study of blood T cell repertoires in COVID-19. Assay: immunoSEQ multiplex PCR; the TCRdb copy retains only in-frame clones and omits some. The sample has 200,000 to 250,000 clones; about four fifths are singletons. The sequenced sample was PBMCs or T cells enriched from blood (not recorded which). These receptors originate from a woman in her thirties or forties who had recovered from COVID-19.

The chain has TRBV13 and TRBJ1-2, with 7 bases identical to TRBD1. Losses at the gene ends were 4 bases for V and 8 bases for J; bases not matched to a gene: 4. Germline V gene data show CDR1 as PRHDT and CDR2 as FYEKMQ (reference sequence). The CDR3 covers 12 residues. CDR3 nucleotides: TGTGCCAGCAGCTGGGAGACAGGGGGCTACACCTTC. Translated, it gives CASSWETGGYTF.

V is TRBV19 and J is TRBJ1-5; perhaps TRBD1 as D (5 bases). The V gene's germline CDR1 is LNHDA and CDR2 SQIVND (reference sequence). The CDR3 has 15 residues. V gave up 7 bases and J gave up 1 base, with 14 bases separating them. The CDR3: CASNPSRGSNQPQHF. CDR3 bases: TGTGCCAGTAACCCCTCTCGGGGGAGCAATCAGCCCCAGCATTTT.